This note documents a single T cell receptor (beta chain) sequence. Its antigen is unknown. The data are from a study of response to subunit inactivated influenza vaccine. TCRdb reprocessed the RT-PCR reads via MiXCR and lists one record per CDR3 protein. The sample carries 250,000 to 350,000 distinct CDR3 sequences, 22% recorded once. The CDR3 totals 12 residues. Germline CDR1 SEHNR, CDR2 FQNEAQ (reference sequence). Trimming took 1 base from V and 9 from J, leaving 7 bases between them. Study results and caveats: New T cells are recruited in small numbers by each seasonal influenza vaccination, according to the authors' suggestion.

This clonotype originated in a man between 45 and 75 years old who received an inactivated influenza vaccine. This chain joins TRBV7-9 and TRBJ2-1; D not resolved. Source: PBMCs from blood, taken approximately 20 months after vaccination. CDR3 sequence reads: CASSLGASEQFF. CDR3 in DNA: TGTGCCAGCAGCTTAGGAGCGTCTGAGCAGTTCTTC.